The T cell receptor (beta chain) under discussion was sequenced for a study of human T cells and chemical hapten exposure (dated by TCRdb to about 2021). Regarding the study in general: Libraries were pooled for sequencing, and variation in per-sample TCR yields was attributed mainly to small differences in library volumes within the pool. In alopecia patients, the study followed how the peripheral blood TCR repertoire changed in vivo over primary and secondary sensitization to diphenylcyclopropenone (DPC), a hapten. From each blood RNA sample, both TCR alpha and TCR beta chains were sequenced. Broad study findings and their caveats: After repeated subsampling, changes were observed in the strength of the expansion versus patch-test correlation and in the threshold at which the correlation became significant. No change with DPC sensitization was found in the number of TCRs above 1 in 1000 frequency, and no evidence of global repertoire structure alterations was found.

As to this clonotype: It lacks a known antigen. Base qualities were left out, and no much larger clone turns up one base away.

Preparation of the library involved 5' RACE. The instrument given in TCRdb is Illumina MiSeq. During library preparation, unique molecular identifiers were attached to individual cDNA molecules so that TCRs could be counted in a quantitative, reproducible way. The study's own analysis went as follows. Samples had a median of 95,638 TCRs, with a range from roughly 23,224 to 700,000. V, J and CDR3 annotation of the TCR reads was carried out using the Decombinator software suite. Every sample was subsampled to the same number of TCRs (28,000) for the PS versus PT1 abundance plots. Expanded TCRs were defined as absent before sensitization and observed at least eight times at the 2-week time point. TCRdb cleaned the public reads at Q25 with fastp, built clones with MiXCR and kept in-frame beta chains. Rows with one shared CDR3 protein collapse into an entry with the most common genes and DNA. These V and J calls are TCRdb output, not the study's own analysis. The sample yields 80,000 or so distinct CDR3 sequences; roughly 15% were counted once. The ten most abundant clones make up under 7.5% of the sample.

The CDR3 goes from the cysteine to the phenylalanine over 14 residues. Only the CDR3 DNA is retained, 42 bases long and in frame from the first base. Here V drops 6 bases and J drops 4 bases, and the junction holds 5 bases not matched to any gene. The germline V gene (reference sequence) yields DFQATT for CDR1 and SNEGSKA for CDR2. Total RNA was extracted from unfractionated whole blood collected in Tempus Blood RNA tubes. As TCR sequencing controls, several healthy volunteers were used, with blood taken at day 0, 2 weeks and 6 weeks. The clonotype originates from a female donor in good health. This receptor chain uses TRBV20-1 and TRBJ2-5; 13 bases in between match TRBD2. CDR3 protein: CSARGLAGLETQYF. Read as DNA, the sequence is TGCAGTGCCAGGGGACTAGCGGGACTAGAGACCCAGTACTTC.